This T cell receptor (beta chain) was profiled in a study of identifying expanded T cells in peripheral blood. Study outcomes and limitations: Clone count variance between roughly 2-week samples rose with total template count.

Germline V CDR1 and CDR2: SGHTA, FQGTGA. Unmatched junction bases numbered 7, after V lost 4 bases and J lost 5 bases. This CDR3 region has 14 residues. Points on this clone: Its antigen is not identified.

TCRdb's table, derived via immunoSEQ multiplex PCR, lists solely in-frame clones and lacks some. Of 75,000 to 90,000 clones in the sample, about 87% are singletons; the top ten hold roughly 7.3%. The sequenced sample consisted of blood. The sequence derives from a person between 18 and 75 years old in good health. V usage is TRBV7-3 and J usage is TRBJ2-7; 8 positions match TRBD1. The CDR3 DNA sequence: TGTGCCAGCAGCTCCGGGGACAGGTATCACGAGCAGTACTTC. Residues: CASSSGDRYHEQYF.